This T cell receptor beta chain originates from a study of blood T cell repertoires in COVID-19. Study-level information: The cDNA or gDNA used as material had been derived from T cells, B-cell-depleted T cells, or PBMCs.

The germline V and J ends were trimmed by 1 base and 5 bases, with 9 bases remaining between them. From germline, CDR1 is PRHDT and CDR2 FYEKMQ (reference sequence). This CDR3 spans 14 amino acids. In the original workflow: It was from reference gene primer amplification that nucleated cell counts were estimated. Only in-frame clones appear in the TCRdb table, and some are missing; sequencing was by immunoSEQ multiplex PCR. The V and J calls and clone size are taken from that table; D and trimming were inferred from the DNA. The sample holds approximately 26,000 clones, about 75% seen once. The chain joins TRBV13 to TRBJ1-3, with D possibly being TRBD1 (6 bases). This TCR came from an elderly man with active or convalescent COVID-19. Sequencing used peripheral blood. CDR3 nucleotide sequence: TGTGCCAGCAGCTTAGAGGGGGTTAGAAACACCATATATTTT. Protein product: CASSLEGVRNTIYF. The complete variable domain, with remaining parts taken from reference TRBV13 and TRBJ1-3, reads AAGVIQSPRHLIKEKRETATLKCYPIPRHDTVYWYQQGPGQDPQFLISFYEKMQSDKGSIPDRFSAQQFSDYHSELNMSSLELGDSALYFCASSLEGVRNTIYFGEGSWLTVV.